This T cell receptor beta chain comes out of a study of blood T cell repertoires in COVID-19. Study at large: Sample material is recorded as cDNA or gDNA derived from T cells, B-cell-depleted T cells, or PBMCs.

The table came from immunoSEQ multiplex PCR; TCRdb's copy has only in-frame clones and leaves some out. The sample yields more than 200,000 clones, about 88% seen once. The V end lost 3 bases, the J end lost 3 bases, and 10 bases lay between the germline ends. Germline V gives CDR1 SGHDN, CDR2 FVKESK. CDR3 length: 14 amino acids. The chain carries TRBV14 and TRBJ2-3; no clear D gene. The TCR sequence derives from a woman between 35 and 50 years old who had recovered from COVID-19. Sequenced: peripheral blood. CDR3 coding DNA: TGTGCCAGCAGCCATACTCGAGGAACAGATACGCAGTATTTT. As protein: CASSHTRGTDTQYF.